The clone carrying this T cell receptor beta chain was detected a few times. A universal primer site was added by template switching, and unique molecular identifiers were carried by the cDNA. From the 5' RACE reads, TCRdb called clonotypes with MiXCR, one entry per CDR3 protein. The top ten clones hold roughly 3% of a sample with some 590,000 distinct CDR3 sequences, 7.5% to 10% of them seen once. This specimen belongs to a study of identical twins. This CDR3 is built from 14 residues. The ends were cut back, 3 bases at V and 3 bases at J, with 13 bases in the middle. CDR1 is SGDLS and CDR2 is YYNGEE in the germline V gene. This sample was also put to use in a study of yellow fever vaccine responses in identical twins.

This clonotype was obtained from a woman under 30 in good health. The specimen sequenced was PBMCs. The rearrangement links TRBV9 to TRBJ2-7, with D possibly TRBD2 on 6 matching bases. CDR3 sequence: CASSAPGRGYEQYF. The CDR3 bases are TGTGCCAGCAGCGCACCAGGGCGGGGCTACGAGCAGTACTTC.